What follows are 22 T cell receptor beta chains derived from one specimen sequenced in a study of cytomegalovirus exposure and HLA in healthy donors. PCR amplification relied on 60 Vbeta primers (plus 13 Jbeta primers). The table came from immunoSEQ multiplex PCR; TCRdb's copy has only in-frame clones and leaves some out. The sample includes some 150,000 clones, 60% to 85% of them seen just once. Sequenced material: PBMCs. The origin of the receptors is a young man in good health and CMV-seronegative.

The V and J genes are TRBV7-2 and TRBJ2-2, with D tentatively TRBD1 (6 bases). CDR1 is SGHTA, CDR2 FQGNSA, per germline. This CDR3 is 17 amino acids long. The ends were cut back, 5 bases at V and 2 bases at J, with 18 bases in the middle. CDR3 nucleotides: TGTGCCAGCAGCCGTCAAGCCTCGACAGGTAACACCGGGGAGCTGTTTTTT. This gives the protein CASSRQASTGNTGELFF.

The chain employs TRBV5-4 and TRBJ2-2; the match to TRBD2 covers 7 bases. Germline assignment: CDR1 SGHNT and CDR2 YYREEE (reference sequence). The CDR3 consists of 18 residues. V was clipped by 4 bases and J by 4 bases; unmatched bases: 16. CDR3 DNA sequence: TGTGCCAGCAGCCCCGGGGGGACTGCCAGCCCCTCCACCGGGGAGCTGTTTTTT. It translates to CASSPGGTASPSTGELFF.

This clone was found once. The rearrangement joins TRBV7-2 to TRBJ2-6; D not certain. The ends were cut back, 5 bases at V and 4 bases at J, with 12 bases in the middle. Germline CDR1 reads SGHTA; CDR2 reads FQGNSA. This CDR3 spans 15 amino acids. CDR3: CASSPNVLGANVLTF. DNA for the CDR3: TGTGCCAGCAGCCCAAACGTACTCGGGGCCAACGTCCTGACTTTC.

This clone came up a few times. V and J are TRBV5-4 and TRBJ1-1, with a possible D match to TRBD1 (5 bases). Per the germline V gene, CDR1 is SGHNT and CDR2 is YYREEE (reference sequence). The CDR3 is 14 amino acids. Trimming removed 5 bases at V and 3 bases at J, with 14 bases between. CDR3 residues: CASSPATEDTEAFF. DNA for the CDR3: TGTGCCAGCAGTCCAGCGACAGAAGACACTGAAGCTTTCTTT. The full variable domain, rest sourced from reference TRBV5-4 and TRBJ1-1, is ETGVTQSPTHLIKTRGQQVTLRCSSQSGHNTVSWYQQALGQGPQFIFQYYREEENGRGNFPPRFSGLQFPNYSSELNVNALELDDSALYLCASSPATEDTEAFFGQGTRLTVV.

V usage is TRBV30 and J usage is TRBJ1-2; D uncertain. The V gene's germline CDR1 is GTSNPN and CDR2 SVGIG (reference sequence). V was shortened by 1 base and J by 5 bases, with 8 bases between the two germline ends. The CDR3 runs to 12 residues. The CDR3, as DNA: TGTGCCTGGAGTGGACTACCATATGGCTACACCTTC. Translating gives CAWSGLPYGYTF. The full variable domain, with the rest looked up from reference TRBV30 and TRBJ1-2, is SQTIHQWPATLVQPVGSPLSLECTVEGTSNPNLYWYRQAAGRGLQLLFYSVGIGQISSEVPQNLSASRPQDRQFILSSKKLLLSDSGFYLCAWSGLPYGYTFGSGTRLTVV.

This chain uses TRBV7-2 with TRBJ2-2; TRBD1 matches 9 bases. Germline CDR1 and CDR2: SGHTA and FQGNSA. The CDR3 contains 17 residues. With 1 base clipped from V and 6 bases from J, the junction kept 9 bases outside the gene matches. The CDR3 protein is CASSLGPGTGIPGELFF. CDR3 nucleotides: TGTGCCAGCAGCTTAGGGCCTGGGACAGGGATCCCCGGGGAGCTGTTTTTT.

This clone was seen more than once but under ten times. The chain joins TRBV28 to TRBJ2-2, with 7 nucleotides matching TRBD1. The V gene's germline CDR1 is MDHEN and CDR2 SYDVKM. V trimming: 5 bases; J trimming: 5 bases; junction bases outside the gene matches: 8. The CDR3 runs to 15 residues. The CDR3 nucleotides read TGTGCCAGCAGTCCCGACAGGGTCAAAACCGGGGAGCTGTTTTTT. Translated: CASSPDRVKTGELFF. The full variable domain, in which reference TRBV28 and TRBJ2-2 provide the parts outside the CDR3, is DVKVTQSSRYLVKRTGEKVFLECVQDMDHENMFWYRQDPGLGLRLIYFSYDVKMKEKGDIPEGYSVSREKKERFSLILESASTNQTSMYLCASSPDRVKTGELFFGEGSRLTVL.

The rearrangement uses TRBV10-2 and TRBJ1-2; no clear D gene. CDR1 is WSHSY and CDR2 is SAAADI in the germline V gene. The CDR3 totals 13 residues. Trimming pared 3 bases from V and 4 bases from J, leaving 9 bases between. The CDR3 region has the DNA TGCGCCAGCAGTGAAGGAGCCACCTATGGCTACACCTTC. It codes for CASSEGATYGYTF.

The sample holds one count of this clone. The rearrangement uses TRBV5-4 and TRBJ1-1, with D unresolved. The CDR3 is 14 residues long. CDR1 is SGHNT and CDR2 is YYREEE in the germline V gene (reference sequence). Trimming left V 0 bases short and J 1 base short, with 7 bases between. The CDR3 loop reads CASSLVPGNTEAFF. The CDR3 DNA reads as TGTGCCAGCAGCTTGGTCCCGGGGAACACTGAAGCTTTCTTT. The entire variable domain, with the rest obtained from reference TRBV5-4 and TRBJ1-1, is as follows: ETGVTQSPTHLIKTRGQQVTLRCSSQSGHNTVSWYQQALGQGPQFIFQYYREEENGRGNFPPRFSGLQFPNYSSELNVNALELDDSALYLCASSLVPGNTEAFFGQGTRLTVV.

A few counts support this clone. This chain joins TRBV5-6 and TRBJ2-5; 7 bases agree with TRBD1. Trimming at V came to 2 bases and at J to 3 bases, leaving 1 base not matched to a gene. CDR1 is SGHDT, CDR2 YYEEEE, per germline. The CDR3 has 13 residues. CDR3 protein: CASSLQGKETQYF. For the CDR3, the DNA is TGTGCCAGCAGCTTACAGGGGAAAGAGACCCAGTACTTC.

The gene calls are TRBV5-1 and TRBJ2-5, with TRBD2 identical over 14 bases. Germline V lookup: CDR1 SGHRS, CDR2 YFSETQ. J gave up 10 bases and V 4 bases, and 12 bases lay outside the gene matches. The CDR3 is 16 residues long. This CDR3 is CASSVIPGLAGDNQYF. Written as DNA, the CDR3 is TGCGCCAGCAGCGTCATTCCGGGACTAGCGGGAGATAACCAGTACTTC.

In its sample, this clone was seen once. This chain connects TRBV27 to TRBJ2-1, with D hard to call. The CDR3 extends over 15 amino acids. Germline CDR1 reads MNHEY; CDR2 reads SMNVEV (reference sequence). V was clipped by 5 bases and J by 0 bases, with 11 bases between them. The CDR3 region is CASSPPLSSYNEQFF. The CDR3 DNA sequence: TGTGCCAGCAGTCCCCCCCTGAGCTCCTACAATGAGCAGTTCTTC.

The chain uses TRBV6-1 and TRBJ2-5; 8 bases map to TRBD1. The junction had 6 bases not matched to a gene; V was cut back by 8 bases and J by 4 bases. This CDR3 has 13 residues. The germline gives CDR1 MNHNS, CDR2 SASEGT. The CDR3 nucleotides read TGTGCCAGCTCGTTGGACAGGGCAGAGACCCAGTACTTC. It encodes CASSLDRAETQYF.

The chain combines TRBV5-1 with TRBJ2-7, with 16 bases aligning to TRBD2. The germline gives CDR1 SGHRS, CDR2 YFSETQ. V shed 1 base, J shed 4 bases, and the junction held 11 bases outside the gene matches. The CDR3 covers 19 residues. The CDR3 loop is CASSLFEGLAGGPQYEQYF. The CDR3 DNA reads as TGCGCCAGCAGCTTGTTTGAGGGACTAGCGGGGGGGCCTCAGTACGAGCAGTACTTC.

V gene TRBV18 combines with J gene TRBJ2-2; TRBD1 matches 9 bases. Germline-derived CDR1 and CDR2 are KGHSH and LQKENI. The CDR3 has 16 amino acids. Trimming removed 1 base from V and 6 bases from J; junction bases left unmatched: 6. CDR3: CASSPRGQGSAGELFF. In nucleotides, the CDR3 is TGTGCCAGCTCACCACGAGGACAGGGGTCTGCCGGGGAGCTGTTTTTT.

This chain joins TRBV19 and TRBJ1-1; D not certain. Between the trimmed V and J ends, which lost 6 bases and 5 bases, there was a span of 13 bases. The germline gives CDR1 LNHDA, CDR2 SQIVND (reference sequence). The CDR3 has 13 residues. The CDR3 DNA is TGTGCCAGTAGCTACGCACTGAGGACTGAAGCTTTCTTT. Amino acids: CASSYALRTEAFF.

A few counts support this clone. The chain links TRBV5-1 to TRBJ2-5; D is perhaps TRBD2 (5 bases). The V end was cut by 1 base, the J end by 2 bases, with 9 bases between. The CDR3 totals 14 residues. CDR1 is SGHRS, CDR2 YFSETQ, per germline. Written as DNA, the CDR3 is TGCGCCAGCAGCTTGAACCCGGGGCAAGAGACCCAGTACTTC. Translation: CASSLNPGQETQYF.

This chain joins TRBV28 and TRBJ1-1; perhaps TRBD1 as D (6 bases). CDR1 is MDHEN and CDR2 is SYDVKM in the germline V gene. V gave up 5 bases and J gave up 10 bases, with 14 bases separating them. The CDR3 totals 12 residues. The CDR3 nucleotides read TGTGCCAGCAGTGGACAGCACATCGGAGCTTTCTTT. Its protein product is CASSGQHIGAFF. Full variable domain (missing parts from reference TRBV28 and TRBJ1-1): DVKVTQSSRYLVKRTGEKVFLECVQDMDHENMFWYRQDPGLGLRLIYFSYDVKMKEKGDIPEGYSVSREKKERFSLILESASTNQTSMYLCASSGQHIGAFFGQGTRLTVV.

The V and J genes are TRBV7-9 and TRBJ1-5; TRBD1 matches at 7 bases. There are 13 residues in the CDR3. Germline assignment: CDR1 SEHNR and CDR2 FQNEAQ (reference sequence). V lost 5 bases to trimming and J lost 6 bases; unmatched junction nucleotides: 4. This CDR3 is CASSLQGFQPQHF. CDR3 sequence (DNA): TGTGCCAGCAGCCTACAGGGGTTTCAGCCCCAGCATTTT.

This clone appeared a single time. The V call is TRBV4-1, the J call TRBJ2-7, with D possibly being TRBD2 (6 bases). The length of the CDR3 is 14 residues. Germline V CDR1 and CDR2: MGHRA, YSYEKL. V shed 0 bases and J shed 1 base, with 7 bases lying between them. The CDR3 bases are TGCGCCAGCAGCCAAGACCGGGGGTCCTACGAGCAGTACTTC. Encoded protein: CASSQDRGSYEQYF.

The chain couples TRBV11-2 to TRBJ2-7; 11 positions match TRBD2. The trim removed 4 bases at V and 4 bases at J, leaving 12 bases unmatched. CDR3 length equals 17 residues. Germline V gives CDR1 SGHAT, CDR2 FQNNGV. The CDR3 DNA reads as TGTGCCAGCAGCTCTTACCCTAAGACTAGCGGGGTATACGAGCAGTACTTC. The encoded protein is CASSSYPKTSGVYEQYF.

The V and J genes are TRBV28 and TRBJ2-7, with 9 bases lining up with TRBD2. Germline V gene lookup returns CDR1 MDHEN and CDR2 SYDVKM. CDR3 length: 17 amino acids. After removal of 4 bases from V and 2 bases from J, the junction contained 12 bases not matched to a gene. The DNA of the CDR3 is TGTGCCAGCAGTTCCCCCAGGCCAGCGGGAGGTACCTACGAGCAGTACTTC. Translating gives CASSSPRPAGGTYEQYF.